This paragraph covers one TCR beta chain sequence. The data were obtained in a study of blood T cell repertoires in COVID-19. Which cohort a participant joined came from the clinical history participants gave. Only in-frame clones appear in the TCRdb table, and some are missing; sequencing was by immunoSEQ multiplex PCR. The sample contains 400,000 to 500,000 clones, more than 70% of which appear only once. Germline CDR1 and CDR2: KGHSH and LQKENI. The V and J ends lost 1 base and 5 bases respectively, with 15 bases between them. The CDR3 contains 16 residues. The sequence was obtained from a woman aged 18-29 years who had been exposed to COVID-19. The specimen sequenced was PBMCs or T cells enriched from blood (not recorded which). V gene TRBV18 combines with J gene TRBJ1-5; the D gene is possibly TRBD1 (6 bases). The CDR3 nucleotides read TGTGCCAGCTCACCACGTCCGGACAGCGCCGATCAGCCCCAGCATTTT. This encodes CASSPRPDSADQPQHF.